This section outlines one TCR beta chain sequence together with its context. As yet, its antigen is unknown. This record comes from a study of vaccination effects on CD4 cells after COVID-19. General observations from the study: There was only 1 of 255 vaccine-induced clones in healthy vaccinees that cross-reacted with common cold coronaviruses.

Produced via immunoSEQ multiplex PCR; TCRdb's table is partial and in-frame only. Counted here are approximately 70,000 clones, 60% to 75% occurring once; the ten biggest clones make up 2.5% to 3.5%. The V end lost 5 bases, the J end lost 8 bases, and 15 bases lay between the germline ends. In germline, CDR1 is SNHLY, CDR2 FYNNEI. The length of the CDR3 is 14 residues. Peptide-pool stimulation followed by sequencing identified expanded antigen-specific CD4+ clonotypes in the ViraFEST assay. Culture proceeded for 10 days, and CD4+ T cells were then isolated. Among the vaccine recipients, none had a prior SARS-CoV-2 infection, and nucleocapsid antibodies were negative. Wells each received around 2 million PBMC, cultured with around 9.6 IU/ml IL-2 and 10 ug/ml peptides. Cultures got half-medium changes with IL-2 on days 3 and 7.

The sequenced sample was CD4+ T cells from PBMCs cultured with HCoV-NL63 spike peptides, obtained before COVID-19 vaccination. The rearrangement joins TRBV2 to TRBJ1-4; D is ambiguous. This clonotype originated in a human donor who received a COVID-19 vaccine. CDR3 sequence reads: CASSRDRFGEKLFF. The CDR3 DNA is TGTGCCAGCAGTAGAGACCGCTTCGGGGAAAAACTGTTTTTT.